This T cell receptor beta chain was captured in a study of blood T cell repertoires in COVID-19. As for the study in general: Some COVID-19 samples were acute and others convalescent; all came from the United States, Italy and Spain. The analysed material was cDNA or gDNA that came from T cells, B-cell-depleted T cells, or PBMCs.

Recruited during active infection, patients (from Seattle) were subsequently followed longitudinally. Trimming at V came to 8 bases and at J to 3 bases, leaving 12 bases not matched to a gene. The CDR3 contains 16 residues. Germline V gene data show CDR1 as MNHNY and CDR2 as SVGAGI (reference sequence). Per the original data handling: For nucleated cells, counts were estimated from reference gene primer amplification. Repertoires were generated with immunoSEQ multiplex PCR, while TCRdb's copy carries only in-frame clones and drops some. V, J and clone size reflect that table, while D and trimming were determined from the DNA. The sample records under 350,000 clones, 80% to 95% being singletons.

The receptor comes from a woman aged 25 to 39 with COVID-19, enrolled during active disease. Specimen: peripheral blood. This rearrangement joins TRBV6-6 to TRBJ2-1; 8 bases map to TRBD2. This CDR3 is CASGPGILAVYNEQFF. As DNA, the CDR3 is TGTGCCAGCGGCCCCGGAATACTAGCGGTCTACAATGAGCAGTTCTTC.